Listed below are T cell receptor beta chains from one sample, sequenced in a study of graft-versus-host responses after intestinal transplantation. Their target antigens are unknown. Assay: immunoSEQ multiplex PCR; the TCRdb copy retains only in-frame clones and omits some. The sample records about 100,000 clones, around 92% being singletons. Specimen: unstimulated CD4+ T cells sorted from spleen or lymph node cells, collected before transplant. The receptor source for this set is a human donor who was the organ donor for an intestinal transplant. Each CDR3 is given with its conserved first and last residue. The order of the fields is J gene, V gene, CDR3 protein.

J: TRBJ1-1; V: TRBV4-1; CDR3: CASSQEVVSEAFF
J: TRBJ2-3; V: TRBV27; CDR3: CASRPQRGGDTQYF
J: TRBJ1-4; V: TRBV27; CDR3: CASSSVATNEKLFF
J: TRBJ2-5; V: TRBV6-1; CDR3: CASRRASGGKTQYF
J: TRBJ2-1; V: TRBV9; CDR3: CASSPRTSGGEAEQFF
J: TRBJ2-1; V: TRBV4-1; CDR3: CASSQHPGLASYNEQFF
J: TRBJ2-1; V: TRBV18; CDR3: CASSPSQGAYNEQFF
J: TRBJ2-7; V: TRBV7-2; CDR3: CASSLNLLRGISYEQYF
J: TRBJ2-7; V: TRBV7-2; CDR3: CASSLNPGAYEQYF
J: TRBJ1-2; V: TRBV19; CDR3: CASSIDGQGVGGYTF
J: TRBJ2-1; V: TRBV4-2; CDR3: CASSQGQGLDEQFF
J: TRBJ1-1; V: TRBV4-2; CDR3: CASSQDGQTNTEAFF
J: TRBJ2-1; V: TRBV25-1; CDR3: CASSEARGGNNEQFF
J: TRBJ1-1; V: TRBV15; CDR3: CATSRAQGTEAFF
J: TRBJ2-7; V: TRBV7-2; CDR3: CASSLTGTGLYEQYF
J: TRBJ2-7; V: TRBV27; CDR3: CASRFRGASFPYEQYF
J: TRBJ1-2; V: TRBV7-6; CDR3: CASSLGAGGTYGYTF
J: TRBJ2-5; V: TRBV28; CDR3: CASSLSSGAKETQYF